The 12 T cell receptor beta chains below all came from one sample that was sequenced in a study of blood T cells in healthy people across ages. The second PCR ran roughly 6 to 11 cycles with a sample-barcoded 5' primer and J-beta primers. TCRdb reprocessed the 5' RACE reads with MiXCR, giving one entry per CDR3 protein. The repertoire holds 1,800,000 or so distinct CDR3 sequences, with 30% to 40% as singletons. Sequenced sample: blood. Receptors originate from a human donor in good health.

V gene TRBV5-5 combines with J gene TRBJ2-7; D is unresolved. The CDR3 totals 14 residues. Germline V gene sequence: CDR1 SGHKS, CDR2 YYEKEE (reference sequence). V was cut by 0 bases and J by 5 bases, with 12 bases left in between. This CDR3 reads CASSLGAGLDEQYF. CDR3 coding DNA: TGTGCCAGCAGCTTGGGAGCCGGGTTAGACGAGCAGTACTTC.

J is TRBJ2-5 and V is TRBV12-3 or TRBV12-4; TRBD1 matches 10 bases. With the DNA end fitting TRBJ2-7 better, the J assignment may be wrong. The CDR3 runs to 17 residues. CDR3 bases: TGTGCCAGCAGCCCTACCTTCAGGGACAGGGGTACCTACGAGCAGTACTTC. Its protein is CASSPTFRDRGTYEQYF.

The genes are TRBV6-1 and TRBJ2-3, with 10 bases lining up with TRBD1. Per germline, CDR1 MNHNS and CDR2 SASEGT. The CDR3 extends over 17 amino acids. The trim removed 3 bases at V and 1 base at J, leaving 7 bases unmatched. CDR3 bases: TGTGCCAGCAGTGAGCTCAAGGGGACAGGGGGCACAGATACGCAGTATTTT. As protein: CASSELKGTGGTDTQYF.

The chain links TRBV7-2 to TRBJ1-6; no clear D gene. The V gene lost 1 base and the J gene lost 10 bases, with 11 bases spanning the gap. Germline V gene lookup returns CDR1 SGHTA and CDR2 FQGNSA. The CDR3 loop spans 14 amino acids. The CDR3 reads CASSLGRPGSPLHF. In nucleotides, the CDR3 is TGTGCCAGCAGCTTAGGACGACCAGGATCACCCCTCCACTTT.

This chain uses TRBV12-3 or TRBV12-4 with TRBJ1-2, with 7 bases lining up with TRBD1. Trimming took 5 bases from V and 4 from J; bases not matched to a gene: 10. This CDR3 comprises 15 residues. The CDR3 region has the DNA TGTGCCAGCAGTCAAAGGACAGGAGACTTCTATGGCTACACCTTC. Protein: CASSQRTGDFYGYTF.

A few counts support this clonotype. This chain connects TRBV12-3 or TRBV12-4 to TRBJ1-1; TRBD1 agrees at 7 bases. The trim removed 6 bases at V and 4 bases at J, leaving 11 bases unmatched. The CDR3 is 15 residues long. As DNA, the CDR3 is TGTGCCAGCAGGCCCGCCCACAGGGGTGGCACTGAAGCTTTCTTT. Its translation is CASRPAHRGGTEAFF.

This clonotype turned up a few times. V usage is TRBV20-1 and J usage is TRBJ2-7, with 12 nucleotides matching TRBD2. The closer fit of TRBJ2-5 to the DNA end suggests the J call may be wrong. The CDR3 loop spans 15 amino acids. Germline V lookup: CDR1 DFQATT, CDR2 SNEGSKA (reference sequence). The DNA of the CDR3 is TGCAGTGCTAGACTAGCGGGGGGGCCACTGGAGACCCAGTACTTC. Translating it yields CSARLAGGPLETQYF.

CDR3 bases: TGTGCCAGCAGCGTGGGACAAGAAACGGACAATGAGCAGTTCTTC. Protein product: CASSVGQETDNEQFF. The chain links TRBV9 to TRBJ2-1; D is possibly TRBD1 (6 bases). Germline V gene data show CDR1 as SGDLS and CDR2 as YYNGEE. The CDR3 covers 15 residues. Trimming cost V 2 bases and J 5 bases, with 14 bases left between them. The full variable domain, its missing parts supplied by reference TRBV9 and TRBJ2-1, is DSGVTQTPKHLITATGQRVTLRCSPRSGDLSVYWYQQSLDQGLQFLIQYYNGEERAKGNILERFSAQQFPDLHSELNLSSLELGDSALYFCASSVGQETDNEQFFGPGTRLTVL.

The chain joins TRBV20-1 to TRBJ2-5, with 8 bases that match TRBD2. Matching the DNA end better, TRBJ2-7 makes the J call doubtful. Looked up from germline, CDR1 is DFQATT and CDR2 is SNEGSKA (reference sequence). The CDR3 totals 14 residues. The CDR3 DNA reads TGCAGTGCGGGGGATAGCGGGGTAGTGTACGAGCAGTACTTC. This codes for CSAGDSGVVYEQYF.

A few counts support this clonotype. V usage is TRBV10-3 and J usage is TRBJ2-3; D gene ambiguous. V lost 8 bases and J lost 6, with 15 bases in between. Looked up from germline, CDR1 is ENHRY and CDR2 is SYGVKD. CDR3 length: 13 amino acids. The DNA of the CDR3 is TGTGCCATCGGCGACCCCACCCGGGATACGCAGTATTTT. Translation: CAIGDPTRDTQYF.

The chain has TRBV4-3 and TRBJ2-2, with D uncertain. This CDR3 has 19 residues. The germline V gene has CDR1 LGHNA and CDR2 YSLEER. Deletions cut 0 bases from V and 0 bases from J, with 17 bases between. Here the CDR3 DNA reads TGCGCCAGCAGCCAAGATACCTACAGAGACCAAGCGAACACCGGGGAGCTGTTTTTT. Its translation: CASSQDTYRDQANTGELFF.

CDR3 residues: CASSNIPGQGSYNEQFF. CDR3 DNA: TGTGCCAGCAGCAACATACCGGGACAGGGTTCCTACAATGAGCAGTTCTTC. The J gene is TRBJ2-1, the V gene TRBV5-5; 9 bases are a match to TRBD1. Germline assignment: CDR1 SGHKS and CDR2 YYEKEE (reference sequence). The CDR3 has 17 residues. Losses at the gene ends were 4 bases for V and 1 base for J; bases not matched to a gene: 9.